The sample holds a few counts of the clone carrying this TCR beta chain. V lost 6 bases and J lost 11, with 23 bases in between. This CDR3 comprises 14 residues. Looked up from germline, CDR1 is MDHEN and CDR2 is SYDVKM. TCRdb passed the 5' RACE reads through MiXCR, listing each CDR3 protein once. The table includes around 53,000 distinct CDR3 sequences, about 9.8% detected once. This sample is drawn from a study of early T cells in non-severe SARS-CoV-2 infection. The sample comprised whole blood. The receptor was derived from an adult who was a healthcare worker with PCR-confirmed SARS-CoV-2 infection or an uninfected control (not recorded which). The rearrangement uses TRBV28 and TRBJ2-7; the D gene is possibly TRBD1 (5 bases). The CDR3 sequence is CASSHTSGQGWKYF. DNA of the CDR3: TGTGCCAGCAGCCATACATCCGGTCAGGGTTGGAAGTACTTC. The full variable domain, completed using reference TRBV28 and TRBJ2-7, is DVKVTQSSRYLVKRTGEKVFLECVQDMDHENMFWYRQDPGLGLRLIYFSYDVKMKEKGDIPEGYSVSREKKERFSLILESASTNQTSMYLCASSHTSGQGWKYFGPGTRLTVT.